Given below is one T cell receptor (beta chain) in context. Multiplex touch-down PCR amplified TRB using TRB-A and TRB-B pools in one tube. From the multiplex PCR reads, TCRdb lists one entry per CDR3 protein and no DNA. The listing records 15,000 or so distinct CDR3 sequences. This sample was included in a study of T cell clusters in autoimmune cytopenias. The germline CDR1 and CDR2 sequences are SGHDT and YYEEEE. The CDR3 covers 16 residues. TRB amplification used roughly 250 ng of peripheral blood genomic DNA. The chain combines TRBV5-6 with TRBJ2-3; without DNA, the TCRdb call of TRBD2 cannot be checked. The receptor was derived from a human donor with an autoimmune cytopenia or autoimmune hepatitis (not recorded which). The sequencing sample was made of peripheral blood. CDR3 sequence: CASSLTHLAGGDTQYF.